This TCR beta chain is from a study of blood T cell repertoires in COVID-19. Study summary: Some COVID-19 samples were acute and others convalescent; all came from the United States, Italy and Spain. Sources were T cells, B-cell-depleted T cells, or PBMCs; the material itself was cDNA or gDNA.

The CDR3 is made up of 13 amino acids. The ends were cut back, 5 bases at V and 2 bases at J, with 9 bases in the middle. The germline CDR1 and CDR2 sequences are LNHDA and SQIVND (reference sequence). Patients at the Seattle site were enrolled during active infection and followed longitudinally. This clone was found once. Authors' data handling: Amplified reference gene primers provided the basis for estimating nucleated cell counts. The assay was immunoSEQ multiplex PCR, and TCRdb's table has in-frame clones only and misses some. D and trimming were read from the DNA, whereas the V and J calls and clone size are those reported in that table. The repertoire has 84,000 or so clones, roughly 80% of them found once; the top ten carry roughly a third.

The TCR originated in a man aged 55-75 years with COVID-19, enrolled during active disease. Source material: peripheral blood. The chain recombines TRBV19 with TRBJ1-1, with D perhaps matching TRBD1 (6 bases). The CDR3 sequence is CASSWGPNTEAFF. CDR3 in DNA: TGTGCCAGTAGTTGGGGGCCCAACACTGAAGCTTTCTTT.